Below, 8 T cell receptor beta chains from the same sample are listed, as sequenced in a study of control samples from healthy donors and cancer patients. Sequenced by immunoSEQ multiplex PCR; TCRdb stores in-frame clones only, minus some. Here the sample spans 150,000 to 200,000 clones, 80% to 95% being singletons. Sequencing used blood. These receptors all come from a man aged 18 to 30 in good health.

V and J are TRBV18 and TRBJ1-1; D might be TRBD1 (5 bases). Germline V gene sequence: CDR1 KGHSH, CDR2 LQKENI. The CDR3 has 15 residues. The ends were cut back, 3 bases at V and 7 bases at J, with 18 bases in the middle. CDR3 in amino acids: CASSPWGERTDEAFF. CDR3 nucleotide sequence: TGTGCCAGCTCACCGTGGGGGGAACGAACGGATGAAGCTTTCTTT.

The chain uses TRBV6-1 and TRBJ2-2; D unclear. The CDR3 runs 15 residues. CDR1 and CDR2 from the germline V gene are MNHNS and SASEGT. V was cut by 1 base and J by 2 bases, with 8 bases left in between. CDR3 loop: CASSEVGINTGELFF. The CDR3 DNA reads TGTGCCAGCAGTGAAGTGGGAATTAACACCGGGGAGCTGTTTTTT.

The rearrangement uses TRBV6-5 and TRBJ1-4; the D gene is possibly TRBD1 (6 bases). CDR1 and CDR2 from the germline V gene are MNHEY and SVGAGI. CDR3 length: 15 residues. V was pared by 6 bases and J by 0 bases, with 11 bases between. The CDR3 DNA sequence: TGTGCCAGCAGGACAGGCCTTGCAACTAATGAAAAACTGTTTTTT. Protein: CASRTGLATNEKLFF.

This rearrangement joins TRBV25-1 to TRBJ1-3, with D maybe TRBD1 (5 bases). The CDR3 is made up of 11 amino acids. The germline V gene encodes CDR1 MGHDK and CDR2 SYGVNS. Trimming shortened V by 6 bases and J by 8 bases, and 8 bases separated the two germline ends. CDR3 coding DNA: TGTGCCAGCAGCGGGGGGGACACCATATATTTT. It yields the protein CASSGGDTIYF.

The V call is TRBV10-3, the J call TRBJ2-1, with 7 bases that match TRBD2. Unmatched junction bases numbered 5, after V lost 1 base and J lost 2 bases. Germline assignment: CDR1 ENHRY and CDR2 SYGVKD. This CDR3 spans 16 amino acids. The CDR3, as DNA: TGTGCCATCAGTGAGTACAGCGGGGAGACCTACAATGAGCAGTTCTTC. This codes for CAISEYSGETYNEQFF.

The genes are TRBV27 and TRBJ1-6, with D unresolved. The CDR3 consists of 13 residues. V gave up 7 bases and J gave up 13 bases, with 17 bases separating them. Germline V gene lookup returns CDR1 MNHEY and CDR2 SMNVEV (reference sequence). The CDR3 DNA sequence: TGTGCCAGCACCTCGGAGGGTCTCGGTCCCCTCCACTTT. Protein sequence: CASTSEGLGPLHF.

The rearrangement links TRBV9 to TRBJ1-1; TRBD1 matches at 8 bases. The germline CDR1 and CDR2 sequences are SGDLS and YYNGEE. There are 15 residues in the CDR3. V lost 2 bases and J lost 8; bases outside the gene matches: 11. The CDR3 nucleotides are TGTGCCAGCAGCGTTTCACCCGGACAGGGCGGCGAAGCTTTCTTT. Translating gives CASSVSPGQGGEAFF. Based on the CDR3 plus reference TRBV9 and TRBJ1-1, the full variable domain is DSGVTQTPKHLITATGQRVTLRCSPRSGDLSVYWYQQSLDQGLQFLIQYYNGEERAKGNILERFSAQQFPDLHSELNLSSLELGDSALYFCASSVSPGQGGEAFFGQGTRLTVV.

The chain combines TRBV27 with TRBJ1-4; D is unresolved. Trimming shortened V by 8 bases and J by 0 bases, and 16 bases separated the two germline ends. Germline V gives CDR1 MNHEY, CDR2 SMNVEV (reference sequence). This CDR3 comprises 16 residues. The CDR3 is CASHGRLSPTNEKLFF. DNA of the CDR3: TGTGCCAGCCACGGCAGACTATCCCCAACTAATGAAAAACTGTTTTTT.